Listed below are T cell receptor beta chains from one sample, sequenced in a study of CXCR3-negative and CXCR3-positive naive CD8 T cells. Reanalyzing the 5' RACE reads, TCRdb keeps one entry per CDR3 protein, without DNA. The table for this sample gives 150,000 to 180,000 distinct CDR3 sequences. The sample was naive CXCR3+ CD8+ T cells from blood. Receptors were obtained from a human donor in good health. Some clones in this sample may be carry-over from other donors' samples. Each CDR3 is given with its conserved first and last residue. Fields, in order: V gene, J gene, CDR3 protein.

TRBV21-1	TRBJ2-7	CASSKGRTGCHEQYF
TRBV27	TRBJ2-7	CASSLGTGTAYEQYF
TRBV19	TRBJ1-5	CASSIATRVSTRDQPQHF
TRBV7-8	TRBJ2-7	CASSLAGGQGAFEQYF
TRBV5-6	TRBJ2-7	CASSVVDRGKENEQYF
TRBV21-1	TRBJ1-5	CASSNVTDWNLRPQHF
TRBV14	TRBJ2-3	CASSVRKIAGEPDTQYF
TRBV15	TRBJ2-7	CATSRPGLAGDEQYF
TRBV5-1	TRBJ2-3	CASSLAPDGTDTQYF
TRBV7-9	TRBJ2-1	CASSLAANEQFF
TRBV7-8	TRBJ2-3	CASSLMGGVDTDTQYF
TRBV28	TRBJ2-7	CAGSPDSSYEQYF
TRBV28	TRBJ2-7	CANLKGGSSYEQYF
TRBV2	TRBJ2-5	CASWRGRLQETQYF
TRBV5-1	TRBJ2-1	CASTQAYNEQFF
TRBV18	TRBJ1-1	CASSLRQGVNTEAFF
TRBV12-3/TRBV12-4	TRBJ2-3	CASGPTGLIETDTQYF
TRBV5-1	TRBJ2-7	CASSWGQGSLYEQYF
TRBV5-1	TRBJ2-2	CASSVGTTNTGELFF
TRBV29-1	TRBJ1-1	CSVELGNTEAFF
TRBV28	TRBJ2-7	CASSRTSGGAYEQYF
TRBV6-5	TRBJ1-2	CASSYSKGGYGYTF
TRBV12-3/TRBV12-4	TRBJ1-4	CASSFSGLHDEKLFF
TRBV2	TRBJ2-3	CASGVSETGGTDTQYF
TRBV18	TRBJ2-1	CASLAYNEQFF
TRBV7-9	TRBJ1-1	CASSLAPGEETEAFF
TRBV27	TRBJ1-1	CASRPTRGTEAFF
TRBV12-3/TRBV12-4	TRBJ2-3	CASSRLAGGEDTQYF